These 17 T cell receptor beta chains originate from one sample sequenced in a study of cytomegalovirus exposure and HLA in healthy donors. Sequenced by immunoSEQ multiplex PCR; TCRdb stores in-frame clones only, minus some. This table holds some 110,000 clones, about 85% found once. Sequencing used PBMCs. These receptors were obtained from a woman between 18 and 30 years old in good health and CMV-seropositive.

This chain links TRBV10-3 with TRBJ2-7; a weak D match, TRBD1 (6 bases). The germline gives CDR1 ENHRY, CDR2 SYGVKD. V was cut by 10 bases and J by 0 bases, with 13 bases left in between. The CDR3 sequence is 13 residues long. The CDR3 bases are TGTGCCACCGGGACATCTGACTCCTACGAGCAGTACTTC. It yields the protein CATGTSDSYEQYF.

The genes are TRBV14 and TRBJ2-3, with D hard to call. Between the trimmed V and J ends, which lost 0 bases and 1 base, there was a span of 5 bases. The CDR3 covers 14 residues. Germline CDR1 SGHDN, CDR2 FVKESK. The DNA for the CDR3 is TGTGCCAGCAGCCAAGAGACTGGCACAGATACGCAGTATTTT. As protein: CASSQETGTDTQYF.

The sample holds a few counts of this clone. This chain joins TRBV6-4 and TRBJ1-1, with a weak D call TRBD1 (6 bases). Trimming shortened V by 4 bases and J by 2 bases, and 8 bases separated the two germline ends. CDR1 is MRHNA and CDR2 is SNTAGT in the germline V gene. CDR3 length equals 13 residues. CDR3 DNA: TGTGCCAGCAGTGGGGGGCCCAACACTGAAGCTTTCTTT. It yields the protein CASSGGPNTEAFF.

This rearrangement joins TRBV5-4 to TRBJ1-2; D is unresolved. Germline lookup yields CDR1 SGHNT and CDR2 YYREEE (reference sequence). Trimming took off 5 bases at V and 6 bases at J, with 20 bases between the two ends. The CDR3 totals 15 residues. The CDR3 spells CASSDWAAGLDGYTF. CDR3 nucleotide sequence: TGTGCCAGCAGTGATTGGGCCGCGGGGTTGGATGGCTACACCTTC.

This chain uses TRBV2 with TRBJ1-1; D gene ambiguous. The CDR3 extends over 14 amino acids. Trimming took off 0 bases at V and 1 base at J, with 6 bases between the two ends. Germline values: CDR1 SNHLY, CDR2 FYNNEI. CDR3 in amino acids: CASSEATANTEAFF. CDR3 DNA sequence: TGTGCCAGCAGTGAAGCCACAGCGAACACTGAAGCTTTCTTT. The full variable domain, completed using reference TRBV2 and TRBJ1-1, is EPEVTQTPSHQVTQMGQEVILRCVPISNHLYFYWYRQILGQKVEFLVSFYNNEISEKSEIFDDQFSVERPDGSNFTLKIRSTKLEDSAMYFCASSEATANTEAFFGQGTRLTVV.

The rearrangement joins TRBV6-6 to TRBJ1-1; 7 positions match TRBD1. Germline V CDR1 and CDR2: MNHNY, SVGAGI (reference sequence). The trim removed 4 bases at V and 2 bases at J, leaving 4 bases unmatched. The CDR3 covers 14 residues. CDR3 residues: CASSSRTGNTEAFF. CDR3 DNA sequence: TGTGCCAGCAGTTCCCGGACAGGCAACACTGAAGCTTTCTTT.

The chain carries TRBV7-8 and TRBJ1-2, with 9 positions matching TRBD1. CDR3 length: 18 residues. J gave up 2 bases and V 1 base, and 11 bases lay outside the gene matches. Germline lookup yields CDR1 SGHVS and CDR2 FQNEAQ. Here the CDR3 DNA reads TGTGCCAGCAGCTTAGGATCCCCGGGACAGGGAATAAACTATGGCTACACCTTC. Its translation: CASSLGSPGQGINYGYTF.

CDR3 sequence: CASSETSGGATDTQYF. CDR3 sequence (DNA): TGTGCCAGCAGTGAGACTAGCGGGGGGGCCACAGATACGCAGTATTTT. The chain couples TRBV6-4 to TRBJ2-3; 14 bases agree with TRBD2. There are 16 residues in the CDR3. Germline V gene sequence: CDR1 MRHNA, CDR2 SNTAGT. V was pared by 3 bases and J by 2 bases, with 1 base of the junction left unmatched.

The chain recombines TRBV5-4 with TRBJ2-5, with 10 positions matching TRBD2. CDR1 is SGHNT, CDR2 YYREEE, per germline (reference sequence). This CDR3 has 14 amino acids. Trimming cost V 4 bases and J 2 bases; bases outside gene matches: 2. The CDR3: CASSQGLAQETQYF. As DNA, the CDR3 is TGTGCCAGCAGCCAGGGACTAGCGCAAGAGACCCAGTACTTC.

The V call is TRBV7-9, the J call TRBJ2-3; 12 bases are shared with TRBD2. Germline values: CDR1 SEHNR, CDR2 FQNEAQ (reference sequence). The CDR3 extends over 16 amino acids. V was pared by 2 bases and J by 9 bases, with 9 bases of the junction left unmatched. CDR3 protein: CASSLSLLAGGRTQYF. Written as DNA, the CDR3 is TGTGCCAGCAGCTTAAGCTTGCTAGCGGGGGGGCGAACGCAGTATTTT.

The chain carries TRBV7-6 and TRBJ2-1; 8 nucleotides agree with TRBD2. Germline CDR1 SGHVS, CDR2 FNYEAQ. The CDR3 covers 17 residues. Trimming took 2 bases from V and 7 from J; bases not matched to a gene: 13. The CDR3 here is CASSLKTAGGRGNEQFF. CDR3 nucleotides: TGTGCCAGCAGCTTAAAAACGGCGGGGGGTAGGGGGAATGAGCAGTTCTTC.

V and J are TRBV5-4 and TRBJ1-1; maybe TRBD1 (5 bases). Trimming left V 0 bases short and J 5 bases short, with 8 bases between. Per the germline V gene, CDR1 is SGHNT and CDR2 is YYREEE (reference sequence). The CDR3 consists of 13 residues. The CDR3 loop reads CASSLGGRTEAFF. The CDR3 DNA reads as TGTGCCAGCAGCTTGGGGGGGAGGACTGAAGCTTTCTTT.

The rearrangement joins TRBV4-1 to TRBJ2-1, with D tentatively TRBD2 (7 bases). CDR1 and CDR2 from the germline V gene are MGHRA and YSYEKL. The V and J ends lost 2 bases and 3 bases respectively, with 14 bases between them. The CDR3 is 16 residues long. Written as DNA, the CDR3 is TGCGCCAGCAGCCAACCCGGGGGGCGCCACTACAATGAGCAGTTCTTC. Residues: CASSQPGGRHYNEQFF.

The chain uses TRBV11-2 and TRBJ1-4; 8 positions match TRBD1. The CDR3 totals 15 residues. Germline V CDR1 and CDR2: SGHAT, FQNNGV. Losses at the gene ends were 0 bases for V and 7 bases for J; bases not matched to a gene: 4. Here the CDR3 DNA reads TGTGCCAGCAGCTTAGACGGGACAGGCCGTGAAAAACTGTTTTTT. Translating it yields CASSLDGTGREKLFF.

The DNA of the CDR3 is TGTGCCAGCAGCTTAGTAGGACCAGGACAATACGAGCAGTACTTC. As protein: CASSLVGPGQYEQYF. The gene calls are TRBV11-2 and TRBJ2-7; TRBD1 might be the D (5 bases). V lost 1 base and J 4 bases, leaving 14 bases between the germline ends. The CDR3 contains 15 residues. From germline, CDR1 is SGHAT and CDR2 FQNNGV.

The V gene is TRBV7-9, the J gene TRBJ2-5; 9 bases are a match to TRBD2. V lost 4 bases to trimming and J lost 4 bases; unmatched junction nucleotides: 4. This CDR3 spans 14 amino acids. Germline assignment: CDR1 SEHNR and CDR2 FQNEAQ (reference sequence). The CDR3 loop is CASSYLAGVETQYF. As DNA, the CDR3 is TGTGCCAGCAGCTACTTAGCGGGGGTAGAGACCCAGTACTTC.

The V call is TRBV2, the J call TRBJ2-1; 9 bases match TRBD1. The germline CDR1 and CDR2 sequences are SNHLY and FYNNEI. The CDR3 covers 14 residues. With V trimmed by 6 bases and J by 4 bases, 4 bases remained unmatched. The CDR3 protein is CASSRTGVYNEQFF. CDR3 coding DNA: TGTGCCAGCAGCAGGACAGGGGTTTACAATGAGCAGTTCTTC.